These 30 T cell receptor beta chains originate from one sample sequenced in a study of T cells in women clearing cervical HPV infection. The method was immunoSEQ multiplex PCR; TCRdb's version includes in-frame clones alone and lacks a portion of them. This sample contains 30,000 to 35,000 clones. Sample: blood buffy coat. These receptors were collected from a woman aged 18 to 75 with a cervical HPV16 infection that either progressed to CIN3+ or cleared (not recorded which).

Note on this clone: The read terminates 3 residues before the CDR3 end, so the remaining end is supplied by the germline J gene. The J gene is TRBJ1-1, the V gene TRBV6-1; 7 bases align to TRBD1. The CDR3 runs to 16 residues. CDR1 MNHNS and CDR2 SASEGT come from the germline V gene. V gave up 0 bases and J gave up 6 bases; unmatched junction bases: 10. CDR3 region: CASSEARTGKGAEAFF. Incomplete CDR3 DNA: TGTGCCAGCAGTGAAGCAAGGACAGGCAAAGGCGCTGAA.

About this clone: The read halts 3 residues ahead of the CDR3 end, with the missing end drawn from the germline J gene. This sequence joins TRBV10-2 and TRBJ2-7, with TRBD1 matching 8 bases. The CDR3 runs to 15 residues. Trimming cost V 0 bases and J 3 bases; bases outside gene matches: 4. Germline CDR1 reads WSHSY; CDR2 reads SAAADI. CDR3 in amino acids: CASSESGDRFYEQYF. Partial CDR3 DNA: TGCGCCAGCAGTGAGTCGGGGGACAGGTTCTACGAG.

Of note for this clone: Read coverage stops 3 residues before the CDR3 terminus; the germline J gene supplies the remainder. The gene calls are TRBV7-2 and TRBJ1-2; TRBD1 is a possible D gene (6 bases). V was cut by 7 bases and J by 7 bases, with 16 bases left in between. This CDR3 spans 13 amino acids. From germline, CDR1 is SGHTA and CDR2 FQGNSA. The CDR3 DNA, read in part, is TGTGCCAGCACTAAAGGCGGGGGCTTTGGC. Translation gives CASTKGGGFG. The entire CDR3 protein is CASTKGGGFGYTF.

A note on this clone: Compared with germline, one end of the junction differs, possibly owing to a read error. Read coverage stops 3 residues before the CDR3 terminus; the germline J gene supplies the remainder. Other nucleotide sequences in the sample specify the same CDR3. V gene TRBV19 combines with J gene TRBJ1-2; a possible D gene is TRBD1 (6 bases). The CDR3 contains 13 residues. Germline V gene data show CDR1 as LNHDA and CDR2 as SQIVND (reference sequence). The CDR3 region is CASKGQNHYGYTF. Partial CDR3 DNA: TGTGCCAGTAAAGGACAGAACCACTATGGA.

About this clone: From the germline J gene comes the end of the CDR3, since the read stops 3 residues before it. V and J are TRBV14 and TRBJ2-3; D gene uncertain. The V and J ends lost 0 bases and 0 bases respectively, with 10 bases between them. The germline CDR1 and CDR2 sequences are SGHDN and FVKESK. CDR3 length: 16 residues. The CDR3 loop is CASSQDWQFSTDTQYF. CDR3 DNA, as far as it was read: TGTGCCAGCAGCCAAGATTGGCAGTTCAGCACAGATACG. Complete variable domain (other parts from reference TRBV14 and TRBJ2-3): EAGVTQFPSHSVIEKGQTVTLRCDPISGHDNLYWYRRVMGKEIKFLLHFVKESKQDESGMPNNRFLAERTGGTYSTLKVQPAELEDSGVYFCASSQDWQFSTDTQYFGPGTRLTVL.

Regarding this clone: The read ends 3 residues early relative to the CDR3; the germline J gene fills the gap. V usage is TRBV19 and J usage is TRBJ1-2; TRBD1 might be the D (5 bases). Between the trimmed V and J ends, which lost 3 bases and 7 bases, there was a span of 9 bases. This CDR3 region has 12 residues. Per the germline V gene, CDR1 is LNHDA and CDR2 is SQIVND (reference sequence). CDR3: CASSIQGGGYTF. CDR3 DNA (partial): TGTGCCAGTAGTATCCAGGGAGGTGGC.

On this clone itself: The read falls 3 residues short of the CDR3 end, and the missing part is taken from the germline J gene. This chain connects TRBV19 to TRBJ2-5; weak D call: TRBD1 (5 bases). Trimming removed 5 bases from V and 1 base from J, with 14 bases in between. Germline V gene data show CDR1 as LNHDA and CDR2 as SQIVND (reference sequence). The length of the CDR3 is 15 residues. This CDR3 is CASSSRQSPQETQYF. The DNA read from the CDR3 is TGTGCCAGTAGTTCCAGACAGAGCCCCCAAGAGACC.

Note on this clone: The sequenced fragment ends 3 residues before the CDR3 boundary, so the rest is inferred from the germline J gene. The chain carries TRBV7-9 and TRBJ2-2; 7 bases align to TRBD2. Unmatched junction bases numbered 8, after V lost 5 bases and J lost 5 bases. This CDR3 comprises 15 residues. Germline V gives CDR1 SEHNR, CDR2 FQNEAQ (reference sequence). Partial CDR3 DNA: TGTGCCAGCAGCCCCTCGGGAGGCGGGACCGGGGAG. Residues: CASSPSGGGTGE. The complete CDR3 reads CASSPSGGGTGELFF.

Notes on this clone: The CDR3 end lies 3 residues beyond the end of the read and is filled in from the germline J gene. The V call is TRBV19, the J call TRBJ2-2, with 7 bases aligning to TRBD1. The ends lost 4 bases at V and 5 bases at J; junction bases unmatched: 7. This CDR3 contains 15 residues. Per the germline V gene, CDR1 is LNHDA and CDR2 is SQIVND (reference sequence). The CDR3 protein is CASSTRDSQTGELFF. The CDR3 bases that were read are TGTGCCAGTAGTACCCGGGACAGCCAAACCGGGGAG.

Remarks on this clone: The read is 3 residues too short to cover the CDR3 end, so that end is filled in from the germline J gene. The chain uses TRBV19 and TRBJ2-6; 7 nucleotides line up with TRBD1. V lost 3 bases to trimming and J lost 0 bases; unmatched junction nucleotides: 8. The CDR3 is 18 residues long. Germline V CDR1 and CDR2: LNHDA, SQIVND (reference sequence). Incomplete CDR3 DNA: TGTGCCAGTAGTATCCTTGGGACAGTCCTCTCTGGGGCCAACGTC. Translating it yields CASSILGTVLSGANV. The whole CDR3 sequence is CASSILGTVLSGANVLTF. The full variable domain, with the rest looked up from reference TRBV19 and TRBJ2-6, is DGGITQSPKYLFRKEGQNVTLSCEQNLNHDAMYWYRQDPGQGLRLIYYSQIVNDFQKGDIAEGYSVSREKKESFPLTVTSAQKNPTAFYLCASSILGTVLSGANVLTFGAGSRLTVL.

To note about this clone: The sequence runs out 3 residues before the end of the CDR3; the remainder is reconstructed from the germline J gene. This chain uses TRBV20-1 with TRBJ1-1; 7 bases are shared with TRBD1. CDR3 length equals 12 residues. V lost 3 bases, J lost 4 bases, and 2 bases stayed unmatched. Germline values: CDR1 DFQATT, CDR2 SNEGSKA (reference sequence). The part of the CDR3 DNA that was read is TGCAGTGCTAGGACAGGGAGCACTGAA. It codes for CSARTGSTE. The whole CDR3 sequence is CSARTGSTEAFF.

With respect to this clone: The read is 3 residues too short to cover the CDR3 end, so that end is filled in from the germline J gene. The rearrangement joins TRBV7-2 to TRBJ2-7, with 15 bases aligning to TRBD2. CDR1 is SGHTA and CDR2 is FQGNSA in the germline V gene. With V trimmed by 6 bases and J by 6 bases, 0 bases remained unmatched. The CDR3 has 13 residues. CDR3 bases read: TGTGCCAGCAGGGGACTAGCGGGAGGCGAG. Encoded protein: CASRGLAGGE. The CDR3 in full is CASRGLAGGEQYF.

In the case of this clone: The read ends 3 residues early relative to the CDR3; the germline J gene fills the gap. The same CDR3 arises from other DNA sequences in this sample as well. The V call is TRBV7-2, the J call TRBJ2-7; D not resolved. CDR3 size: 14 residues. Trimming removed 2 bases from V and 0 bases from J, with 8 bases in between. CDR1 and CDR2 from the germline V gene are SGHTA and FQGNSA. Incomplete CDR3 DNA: TGTGCCAGCAGCTTAAGTAAGGGCTCCTACGAG. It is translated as CASSLSKGSYE. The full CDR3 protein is CASSLSKGSYEQYF.

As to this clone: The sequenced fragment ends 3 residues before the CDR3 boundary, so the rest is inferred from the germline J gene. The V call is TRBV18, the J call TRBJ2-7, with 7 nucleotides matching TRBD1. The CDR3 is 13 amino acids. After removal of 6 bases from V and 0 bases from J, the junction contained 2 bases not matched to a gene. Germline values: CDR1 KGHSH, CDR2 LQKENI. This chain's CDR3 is CASSTGASYEQYF. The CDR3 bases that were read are TGTGCCAGCTCCACAGGGGCCTCCTACGAG.

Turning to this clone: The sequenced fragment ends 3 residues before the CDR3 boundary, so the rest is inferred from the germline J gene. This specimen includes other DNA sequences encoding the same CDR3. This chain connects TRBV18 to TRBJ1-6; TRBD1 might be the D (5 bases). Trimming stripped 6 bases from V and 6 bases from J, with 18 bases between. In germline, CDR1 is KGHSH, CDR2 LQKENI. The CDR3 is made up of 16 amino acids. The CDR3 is CASSPAGGVGNSPLHF. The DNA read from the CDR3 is TGTGCCAGCTCCCCCGCCGGGGGAGTGGGTAATTCACCC.

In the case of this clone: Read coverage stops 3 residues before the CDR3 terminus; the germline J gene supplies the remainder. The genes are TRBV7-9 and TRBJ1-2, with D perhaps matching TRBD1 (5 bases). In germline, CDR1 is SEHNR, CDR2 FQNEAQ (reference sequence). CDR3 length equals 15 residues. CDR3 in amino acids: CASSLAGPGFNDYTF. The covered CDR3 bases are TGTGCCAGCAGCTTAGCAGGGCCAGGGTTCAACGAC.

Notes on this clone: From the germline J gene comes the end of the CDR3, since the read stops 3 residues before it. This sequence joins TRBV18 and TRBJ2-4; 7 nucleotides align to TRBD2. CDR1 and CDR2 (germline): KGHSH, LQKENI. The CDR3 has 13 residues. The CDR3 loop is CASSPQAGDGQYF. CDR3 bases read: TGTGCCAGCTCACCACAGGCGGGAGATGGT.

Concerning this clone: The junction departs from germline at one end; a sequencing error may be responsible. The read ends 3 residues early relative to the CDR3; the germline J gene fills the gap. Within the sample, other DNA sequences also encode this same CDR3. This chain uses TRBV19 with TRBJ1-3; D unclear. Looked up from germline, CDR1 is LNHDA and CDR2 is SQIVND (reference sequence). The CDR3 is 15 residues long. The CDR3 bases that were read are TGTGCCAGTAGTACCGTCGGAGGGTCTGGAAACACG. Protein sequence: CASSTVGGSGNT. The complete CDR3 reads CASSTVGGSGNTIYF.

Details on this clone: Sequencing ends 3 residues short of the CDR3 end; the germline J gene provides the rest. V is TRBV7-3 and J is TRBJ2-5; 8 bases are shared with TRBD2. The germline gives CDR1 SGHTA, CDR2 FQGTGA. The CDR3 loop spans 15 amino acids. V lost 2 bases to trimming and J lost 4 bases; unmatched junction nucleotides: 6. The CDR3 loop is CASSLGGGLAETQYF. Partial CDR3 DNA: TGTGCCAGCAGCTTAGGGGGTGGACTAGCAGAGACC.

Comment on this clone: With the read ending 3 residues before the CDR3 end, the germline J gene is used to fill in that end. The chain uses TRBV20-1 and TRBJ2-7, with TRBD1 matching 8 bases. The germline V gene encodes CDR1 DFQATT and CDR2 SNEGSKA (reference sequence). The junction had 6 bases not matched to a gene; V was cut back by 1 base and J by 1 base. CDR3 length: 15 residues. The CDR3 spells CSARVGTGVSYEQYF. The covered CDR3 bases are TGCAGTGCTAGAGTCGGGACAGGTGTTTCCTACGAG.

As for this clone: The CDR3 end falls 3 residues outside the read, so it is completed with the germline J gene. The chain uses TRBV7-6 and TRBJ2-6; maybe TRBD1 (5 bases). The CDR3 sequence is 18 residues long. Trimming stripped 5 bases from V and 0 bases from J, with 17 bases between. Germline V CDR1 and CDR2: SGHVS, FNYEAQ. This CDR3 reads CASSPQARKGSGANVLTF. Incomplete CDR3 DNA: TGTGCCAGCAGCCCACAGGCCCGGAAGGGCTCTGGGGCCAACGTC.

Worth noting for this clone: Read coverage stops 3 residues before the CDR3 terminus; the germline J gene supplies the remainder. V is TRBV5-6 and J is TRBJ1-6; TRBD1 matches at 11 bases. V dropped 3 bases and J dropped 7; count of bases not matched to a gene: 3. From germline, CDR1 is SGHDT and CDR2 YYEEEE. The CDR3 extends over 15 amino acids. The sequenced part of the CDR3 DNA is TGTGCCAGCAGCTCGGGACAGGGGGAGAATTCACCC. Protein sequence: CASSSGQGENSP. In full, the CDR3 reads CASSSGQGENSPLHF. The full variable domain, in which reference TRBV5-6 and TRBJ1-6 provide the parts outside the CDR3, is DAGVTQSPTHLIKTRGQQVTLRCSPKSGHDTVSWYQQALGQGPQFIFQYYEEEERQRGNFPDRFSGHQFPNYSSELNVNALLLGDSALYLCASSSGQGENSPLHFGNGTRLTVT.

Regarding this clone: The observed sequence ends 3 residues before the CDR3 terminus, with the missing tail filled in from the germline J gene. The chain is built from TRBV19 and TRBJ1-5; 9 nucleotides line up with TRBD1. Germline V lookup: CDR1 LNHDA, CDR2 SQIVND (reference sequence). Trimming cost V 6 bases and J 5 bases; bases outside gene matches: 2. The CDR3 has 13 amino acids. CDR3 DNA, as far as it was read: TGTGCCAGTAGCGGACAGGGGCATCAGCCC. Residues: CASSGQGHQP. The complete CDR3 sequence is CASSGQGHQPQHF. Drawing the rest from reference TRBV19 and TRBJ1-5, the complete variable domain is DGGITQSPKYLFRKEGQNVTLSCEQNLNHDAMYWYRQDPGQGLRLIYYSQIVNDFQKGDIAEGYSVSREKKESFPLTVTSAQKNPTAFYLCASSGQGHQPQHFGDGTRLSIL.

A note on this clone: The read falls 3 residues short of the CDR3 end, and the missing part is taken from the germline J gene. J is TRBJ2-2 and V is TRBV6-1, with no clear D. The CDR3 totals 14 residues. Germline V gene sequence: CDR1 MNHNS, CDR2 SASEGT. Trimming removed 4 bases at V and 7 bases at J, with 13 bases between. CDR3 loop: CASSALDKNGELFF. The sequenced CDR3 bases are TGTGCCAGCAGTGCGTTAGACAAGAACGGGGAG.

CDR3 residues: CSANTGHSQETQYF. CDR3 bases read: TGCAGTGCAAACACTGGACACTCCCAAGAGACC. The chain couples TRBV20-1 to TRBJ2-5, with a tentative D call TRBD1 (5 bases). The read terminates 3 residues ahead of where the CDR3 ends, so the germline J gene completes it. Germline values: CDR1 DFQATT, CDR2 SNEGSKA (reference sequence). The CDR3 spans 14 residues. Trimming shortened V by 6 bases and J by 1 base, and 15 bases separated the two germline ends.

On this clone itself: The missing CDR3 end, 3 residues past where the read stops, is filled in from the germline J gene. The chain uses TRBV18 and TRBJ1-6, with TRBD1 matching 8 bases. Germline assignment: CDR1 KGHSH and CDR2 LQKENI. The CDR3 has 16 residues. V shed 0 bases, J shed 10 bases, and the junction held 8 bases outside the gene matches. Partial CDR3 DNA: TGTGCCAGCTCACCACCCGGAGGACAGGGTCGGTCACCC. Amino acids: CASSPPGGQGRSP. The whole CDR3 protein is CASSPPGGQGRSPLHF.

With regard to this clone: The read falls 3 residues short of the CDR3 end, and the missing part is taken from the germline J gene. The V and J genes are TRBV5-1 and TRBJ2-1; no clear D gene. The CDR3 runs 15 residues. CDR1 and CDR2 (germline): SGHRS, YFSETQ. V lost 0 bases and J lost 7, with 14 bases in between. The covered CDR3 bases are TGCGCCAGCAGCTTGGGTACTTATAAGCATAATGAG. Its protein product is CASSLGTYKHNE. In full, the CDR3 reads CASSLGTYKHNEQFF. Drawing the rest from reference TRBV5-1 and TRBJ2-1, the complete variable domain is KAGVTQTPRYLIKTRGQQVTLSCSPISGHRSVSWYQQTPGQGLQFLFEYFSETQRNKGNFPGRFSGRQFSNSRSEMNVSTLELGDSALYLCASSLGTYKHNEQFFGPGTRLTVL.

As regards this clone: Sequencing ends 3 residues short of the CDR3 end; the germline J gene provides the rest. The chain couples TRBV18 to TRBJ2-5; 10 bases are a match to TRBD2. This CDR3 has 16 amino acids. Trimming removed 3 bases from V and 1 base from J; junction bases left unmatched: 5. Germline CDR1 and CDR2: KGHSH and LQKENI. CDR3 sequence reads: CASSPSLAGAQETQYF. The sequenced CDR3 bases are TGTGCCAGCTCACCGTCCCTAGCGGGGGCCCAAGAGACC.

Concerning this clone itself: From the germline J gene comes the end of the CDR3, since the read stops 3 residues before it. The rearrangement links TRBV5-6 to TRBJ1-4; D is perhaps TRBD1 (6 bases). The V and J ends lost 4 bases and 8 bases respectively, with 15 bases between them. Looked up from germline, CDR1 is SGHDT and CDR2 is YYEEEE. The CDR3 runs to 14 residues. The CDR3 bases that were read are TGTGCCAGCAGCGGTATGGACAGCAAGGAAAAA. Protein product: CASSGMDSKEK. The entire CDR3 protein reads CASSGMDSKEKLFF.

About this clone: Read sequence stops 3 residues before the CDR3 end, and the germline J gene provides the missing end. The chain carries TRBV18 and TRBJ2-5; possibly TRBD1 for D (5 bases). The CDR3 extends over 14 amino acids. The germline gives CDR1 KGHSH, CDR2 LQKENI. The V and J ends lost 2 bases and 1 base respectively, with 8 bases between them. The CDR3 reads CASSPFDSQETQYF. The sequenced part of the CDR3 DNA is TGTGCCAGCTCACCATTTGACAGCCAAGAGACC.